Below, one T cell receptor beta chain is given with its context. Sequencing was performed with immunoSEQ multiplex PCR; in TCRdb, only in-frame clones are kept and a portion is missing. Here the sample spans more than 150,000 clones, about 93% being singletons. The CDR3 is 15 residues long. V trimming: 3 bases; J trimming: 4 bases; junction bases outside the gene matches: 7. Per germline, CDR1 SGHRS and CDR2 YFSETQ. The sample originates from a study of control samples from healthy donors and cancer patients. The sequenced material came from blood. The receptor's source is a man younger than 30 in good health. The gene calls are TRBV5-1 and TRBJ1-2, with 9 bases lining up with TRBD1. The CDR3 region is CASSYTTGGSYGYTF. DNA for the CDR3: TGCGCCAGCAGCTACACTACAGGGGGCAGCTATGGCTACACCTTC.